Reported below is one T cell receptor (beta chain). Its target is not known. Template switching added a universal primer site, and cDNA bore unique molecular identifiers. Each CDR3 protein is one row after TCRdb ran MiXCR on the 5' RACE reads. The sample lists 540,000 or so distinct CDR3 sequences; around 24% were seen once. These data originate in a study of identical twins. Findings and limits, study-wide: Its conclusions, products of cross-sectional statistical analysis, did not come from following the same donors.

J gave up 0 bases and V 1 base, and 10 bases lay outside the gene matches. There are 19 residues in the CDR3. CDR1 SGHTA and CDR2 FQGTGA come from the germline V gene. The same specimen was also included in a second study, on yellow fever vaccine responses in identical twins.

The sample comprised CD4+ T cells sorted from blood. V and J are TRBV7-3 and TRBJ2-3; 10 bases map to TRBD2. This clonotype was obtained from a woman younger than 30 in good health. CDR3 sequence: CASSLKGRASGSSTDTQYF. The CDR3 coding sequence is TGTGCCAGCAGCTTAAAAGGTCGGGCTAGCGGGAGTAGCACAGATACGCAGTATTTT.